This entry lists 24 T cell receptor beta chains sequenced from one sample in a study of blood T cell repertoires in COVID-19. Measured with immunoSEQ multiplex PCR; TCRdb has only the in-frame clones, and not every one. The sample lists 300,000 to 500,000 clones; around nine tenths were seen once. The sequenced sample consisted of PBMCs or T cells enriched from blood (not recorded which). The source of these receptors is a young woman with acute COVID-19.

J is TRBJ1-2 and V is TRBV30; D might be TRBD1 (6 bases). Per the germline V gene, CDR1 is GTSNPN and CDR2 is SVGIG (reference sequence). V dropped 4 bases and J dropped 5 bases, with 11 bases sitting between them. The CDR3 is 12 residues long. This CDR3 is CAWTGTTYGYTF. CDR3 DNA sequence: TGTGCCTGGACCGGGACAACATATGGCTACACCTTC.

The V and J genes are TRBV5-1 and TRBJ2-3, with 8 bases aligning to TRBD1. The CDR3 runs 15 residues. Trimming removed 4 bases from V and 3 bases from J; junction bases left unmatched: 7. Germline V CDR1 and CDR2: SGHRS, YFSETQ. Here the CDR3 DNA reads TGCGCCAGCAGCGTCAGGGGGCTAGGAACAGATACGCAGTATTTT. Translation: CASSVRGLGTDTQYF. Based on the CDR3 plus reference TRBV5-1 and TRBJ2-3, the full variable domain is KAGVTQTPRYLIKTRGQQVTLSCSPISGHRSVSWYQQTPGQGLQFLFEYFSETQRNKGNFPGRFSGRQFSNSRSEMNVSTLELGDSALYLCASSVRGLGTDTQYFGPGTRLTVL.

The chain couples TRBV14 to TRBJ2-7; 10 bases match TRBD1. The germline V gene has CDR1 SGHDN and CDR2 FVKESK. With 1 base clipped from V and 3 bases from J, the junction kept 0 bases outside the gene matches. CDR3 length equals 14 residues. The CDR3 DNA sequence: TGTGCCAGCAGCCAAGGGACAGGGGGCTACGAGCAGTACTTC. It codes for CASSQGTGGYEQYF.

The rearrangement joins TRBV19 to TRBJ2-4, with D maybe TRBD2 (6 bases). V lost 1 base, J lost 0 bases, and 13 bases lay in between. The CDR3 has 17 residues. The V gene's germline CDR1 is LNHDA and CDR2 SQIVND (reference sequence). The CDR3 nucleotides are TGTGCCAGTAGTATAGGGACGGAGGGGTTAGCCAAAAACATTCAGTACTTC. Translating gives CASSIGTEGLAKNIQYF. The complete variable domain, with remaining parts taken from reference TRBV19 and TRBJ2-4, reads DGGITQSPKYLFRKEGQNVTLSCEQNLNHDAMYWYRQDPGQGLRLIYYSQIVNDFQKGDIAEGYSVSREKKESFPLTVTSAQKNPTAFYLCASSIGTEGLAKNIQYFGAGTRLSVL.

This chain uses TRBV4-1 with TRBJ1-3, with D uncertain. The CDR3 has 15 amino acids. Trimming cost V 1 base and J 0 bases, with 7 bases left between them. Germline V gene data show CDR1 as MGHRA and CDR2 as YSYEKL. As DNA, the CDR3 is TGCGCCAGCAGCCAAGTTCTTTTCTCTGGAAACACCATATATTTT. Translating it yields CASSQVLFSGNTIYF.

The rearrangement joins TRBV24-1 to TRBJ2-7; 8 nucleotides line up with TRBD1. Germline CDR1 is KGHDR and CDR2 is SFDVKD. J was trimmed by 6 bases and V by 4 bases; bases with no gene match: 4. The CDR3 sequence is 13 residues long. CDR3 in DNA: TGTGCCACCAGTGACCCGACAGGGGCCGAGCAGTACTTC. Translation: CATSDPTGAEQYF.

The CDR3 is CASSLRVGYGYTF. The CDR3 nucleotides are TGTGCCAGCAGTCTCAGGGTTGGCTATGGCTACACCTTC. V is TRBV27 and J is TRBJ1-2; D perhaps matches TRBD1 (5 bases). The CDR3 covers 13 residues. Looked up from germline, CDR1 is MNHEY and CDR2 is SMNVEV (reference sequence). Trimming removed 5 bases at V and 4 bases at J, with 11 bases between.

This clone has just a few counts. The V and J genes are TRBV5-1 and TRBJ2-7, with D perhaps TRBD1 (5 bases). The CDR3 extends over 16 amino acids. V was trimmed by 0 bases and J by 3 bases, leaving 16 bases between them. The germline gives CDR1 SGHRS, CDR2 YFSETQ. CDR3 in amino acids: CASSLGQPPGFYEQYF. CDR3 in DNA: TGCGCCAGCAGCTTGGGACAGCCACCCGGGTTCTACGAGCAGTACTTC.

The chain recombines TRBV10-3 with TRBJ2-1, with 10 nucleotides matching TRBD2. Per germline, CDR1 ENHRY and CDR2 SYGVKD. The length of the CDR3 is 18 residues. After removal of 4 bases from V and 10 bases from J, the junction contained 19 bases not matched to a gene. DNA of the CDR3: TGTGCCATCAGTGCTCCCGGGACTAGCGCCAGGGTAGGAGGGGAGCAGTTCTTC. Translating it yields CAISAPGTSARVGGEQFF.

The chain joins TRBV19 to TRBJ2-6; 8 bases agree with TRBD2. The CDR3 sequence is 15 residues long. Trimming cost V 8 bases and J 4 bases; bases outside gene matches: 7. Germline loops: CDR1 LNHDA, CDR2 SQIVND (reference sequence). The CDR3 spells CASRGGGSGANVLTF. The CDR3 DNA reads TGTGCCAGTCGGGGGGGAGGTTCCGGGGCCAACGTCCTGACTTTC.

V gene TRBV5-4 combines with J gene TRBJ1-2; TRBD1 might be the D (5 bases). This CDR3 is 14 amino acids long. Trimming shortened V by 3 bases and J by 7 bases, and 16 bases separated the two germline ends. Germline V CDR1 and CDR2: SGHNT, YYREEE (reference sequence). The chain's CDR3 is CASSSPGGSAGYTF. The CDR3 DNA reads as TGTGCCAGCAGCTCCCCGGGGGGGTCGGCTGGCTACACCTTC.

Only one count was recorded for this clone. The CDR3 loop reads CAITAGGAWNEQFF. The CDR3 DNA is TGTGCCATCACGGCGGGGGGGGCTTGGAATGAGCAGTTCTTC. This chain joins TRBV10-3 and TRBJ2-1, with TRBD2 matching 9 bases. CDR3 size: 14 residues. Germline V gene data show CDR1 as ENHRY and CDR2 as SYGVKD. V shed 7 bases, J shed 7 bases, and the junction held 8 bases outside the gene matches.

The chain links TRBV18 to TRBJ1-1, with no clear D. Trimming took off 2 bases at V and 10 bases at J, with 14 bases between the two ends. The germline gives CDR1 KGHSH, CDR2 LQKENI. This CDR3 has 13 residues. The CDR3 bases are TGTGCCAGCTCACCATCGCCGGAACCAGGAGCTTTCTTT. This encodes CASSPSPEPGAFF.

Only a few counts were recorded for this clone. The gene calls are TRBV4-1 and TRBJ1-2; 8 nucleotides agree with TRBD1. Germline loops: CDR1 MGHRA, CDR2 YSYEKL. This CDR3 is 15 amino acids long. Trimming cost V 1 base and J 6 bases; bases outside gene matches: 7. The CDR3 reads CASSQGGQGVDGYTF. The CDR3 DNA reads TGCGCCAGCAGCCAAGGAGGACAGGGAGTCGATGGCTACACCTTC.

This sequence joins TRBV18 and TRBJ2-3; 7 bases fit TRBD2. The CDR3 runs to 19 residues. Unmatched junction bases numbered 16, after V lost 2 bases and J lost 2 bases. Germline values: CDR1 KGHSH, CDR2 LQKENI. The CDR3 region is CASSPNSLFAGVITDTQYF. In nucleotides, the CDR3 is TGTGCCAGCTCACCAAATAGTTTATTTGCGGGGGTGATCACAGATACGCAGTATTTT.

The chain is built from TRBV19 and TRBJ1-2, with 7 bases matching TRBD1. Germline CDR1 and CDR2: LNHDA and SQIVND (reference sequence). The junction had 22 bases not matched to a gene; V was cut back by 3 bases and J by 0 bases. This CDR3 region has 21 residues. The DNA of the CDR3 is TGTGCCAGTAGTATGAGGTTCACCCCCCTCAGGGGGAGATCCCCTAACTATGGCTACACCTTC. As protein: CASSMRFTPLRGRSPNYGYTF. Combining the CDR3 with reference TRBV19 and TRBJ1-2 gives the whole variable domain DGGITQSPKYLFRKEGQNVTLSCEQNLNHDAMYWYRQDPGQGLRLIYYSQIVNDFQKGDIAEGYSVSREKKESFPLTVTSAQKNPTAFYLCASSMRFTPLRGRSPNYGYTFGSGTRLTVV.

CDR3 loop: CASSGNYILLSADTQYF. CDR3 in DNA: TGTGCCAGCAGTGGCAATTATATATTGCTTTCGGCAGATACGCAGTATTTT. The gene calls are TRBV6-1 and TRBJ2-3, with D hard to call. V was trimmed by 4 bases and J by 4 bases, leaving 21 bases between them. Germline CDR1 is MNHNS and CDR2 is SASEGT. This CDR3 has 17 amino acids.

The chain links TRBV7-9 to TRBJ2-7; possibly TRBD1 for D (5 bases). V lost 5 bases, J lost 1 base, and 18 bases lay in between. The CDR3 spans 16 residues. From germline, CDR1 is SEHNR and CDR2 FQNEAQ (reference sequence). The CDR3 spells CASSRAAGRPSYEQYF. DNA for the CDR3: TGTGCCAGCAGCCGCGCCGCAGGGCGACCTTCCTACGAGCAGTACTTC.

This clone was found a few times. The V gene is TRBV3-1 (or the pseudogene TRBV3-2), the J gene TRBJ2-1, with TRBD2 matching 14 bases. V dropped 0 bases and J dropped 5; count of bases not matched to a gene: 12. Germline V gives CDR1 LGHDT, CDR2 YNNKEL (reference sequence). The CDR3 length is 20 residues. CDR3 in DNA: TGTGCCAGCAGCCAAGATACCCCGGGACTAGCGGGGGCCGAGGACAATGAGCAGTTCTTC. Translating it yields CASSQDTPGLAGAEDNEQFF.

The chain carries TRBV6-5 and TRBJ2-2, with 7 nucleotides matching TRBD1. The CDR3 is made up of 16 amino acids. Germline lookup yields CDR1 MNHEY and CDR2 SVGAGI. The V gene end was trimmed by 2 bases and the J gene end by 0 bases; junction bases not matched to a gene: 3. CDR3 amino acids: CASSYRTGPNTGELFF. CDR3 coding DNA: TGTGCCAGCAGTTACAGGACAGGTCCGAACACCGGGGAGCTGTTTTTT.

The gene calls are TRBV20-1 and TRBJ2-1, with TRBD1 matching 8 bases. J was trimmed by 12 bases and V by 6 bases; bases with no gene match: 7. This CDR3 spans 11 amino acids. Germline CDR1 reads DFQATT; CDR2 reads SNEGSKA (reference sequence). This CDR3 reads CSATRTGWQFF. Here the CDR3 DNA reads TGCAGTGCGACCCGGACAGGGTGGCAGTTCTTC.

The chain has TRBV19 and TRBJ2-7; a possible D gene is TRBD2 (6 bases). The CDR3 consists of 15 residues. The V end was cut by 5 bases, the J end by 2 bases, with 16 bases between. Germline V gene data show CDR1 as LNHDA and CDR2 as SQIVND (reference sequence). DNA for the CDR3: TGTGCCAGTAGTCTCGTCGGGACTTTGCCCTACGAGCAGTACTTC. Its translation is CASSLVGTLPYEQYF.

The V gene is TRBV27, the J gene TRBJ2-1; a weak D match, TRBD1 (6 bases). Germline loops: CDR1 MNHEY, CDR2 SMNVEV (reference sequence). Trimming stripped 1 base from V and 6 bases from J, with 13 bases between. The CDR3 is made up of 15 amino acids. CDR3 residues: CASSLWQGFSNEQFF. The CDR3 nucleotides read TGTGCCAGCAGTTTATGGCAGGGGTTTAGCAATGAGCAGTTCTTC.

The chain couples TRBV30 to TRBJ2-5; a possible D gene is TRBD2 (6 bases). Germline V CDR1 and CDR2: GTSNPN, SVGIG (reference sequence). The V end lost 4 bases, the J end lost 1 base, and 13 bases lay between the germline ends. This CDR3 region has 14 residues. The CDR3 region is CAWNVGGTQETQYF. CDR3 bases: TGTGCCTGGAACGTTGGAGGGACCCAAGAGACCCAGTACTTC.